This T cell receptor (beta chain) was sequenced for a study of OX40 agonist ivuxolimab in advanced cancers. The wider study: Every 2 weeks, patients got intravenous ivuxolimab at one of six dose levels (0.01-10 mg/kg).

Germline V gene lookup returns CDR1 LNHDA and CDR2 SQIVND (reference sequence). V was pared by 5 bases and J by 14 bases, with 13 bases of the junction left unmatched. This CDR3 is 15 amino acids long. Libraries were prepared by immunoSEQ multiplex PCR; TCRdb keeps only in-frame clonotypes and omits some of them. The data contain about 100,000 clones, roughly nine tenths of them seen just once; the ten biggest clones take up more than 0.25%. V is TRBV19 and J is TRBJ2-1; 12 bases match TRBD2. Sequenced material: CD4+ or CD8+ T cells sorted from blood, taken in a trial of the OX40 agonist ivuxolimab. The clonotype originates from an adult with an advanced solid tumor such as melanoma, head and neck, liver or kidney cancer. CDR3 DNA sequence: TGTGCCAGTAGTCCCTTCTCCACTAGCGGGAGGTTAGAGTTCTTC. Translating gives CASSPFSTSGRLEFF.